Following are 27 T cell receptor beta chains from one sample sequenced in a study of T cells after yellow fever vaccination. TCRdb re-called the 5' RACE reads with MiXCR, one entry per CDR3 protein. The sample has 200,000 or so distinct CDR3 sequences; approximately 6.3% are singletons. The sample was CD4+ T cells sorted from PBMCs, taken on the day of the yellow fever booster vaccination. These TCRs come from a man younger than 40 who received the YFV17D yellow fever vaccine.

The chain combines TRBV7-9 with TRBJ2-1; weak D call: TRBD1 (5 bases). The CDR3 loop spans 16 amino acids. Germline-derived CDR1 and CDR2 are SEHNR and FQNEAQ (reference sequence). Trimming stripped 1 base from V and 6 bases from J, with 16 bases between. The CDR3 reads CASSLDIRADSNEQFF. The CDR3 DNA reads as TGTGCCAGCAGCTTAGATATCAGGGCCGATTCCAATGAGCAGTTCTTC. The full variable domain, with the rest looked up from reference TRBV7-9 and TRBJ2-1, is DTGVSQNPRHKITKRGQNVTFRCDPISEHNRLYWYRQTLGQGPEFLTYFQNEAQLEKSRLLSDRFSAERPKGSFSTLEIQRTEQGDSAMYLCASSLDIRADSNEQFFGPGTRLTVL.

This clonotype showed up just a few times. V and J are TRBV6-2 or TRBV6-3 and TRBJ2-1, with 12 bases that match TRBD1. The CDR3 is 14 residues long. Germline loops: CDR1 MNHEY, CDR2 SVGEGT. V trimming: 6 bases; J trimming: 7 bases; junction bases outside the gene matches: 4. The CDR3 nucleotides read TGTGCCAGCAGGCCGGGACAGGGGGCAAATGAGCAGTTCTTC. This translates into CASRPGQGANEQFF.

The chain recombines TRBV7-2 with TRBJ2-7; 8 bases are shared with TRBD1. CDR3 size: 15 residues. Germline V gene lookup returns CDR1 SGHTA and CDR2 FQGNSA. V lost 5 bases to trimming and J lost 4 bases; unmatched junction nucleotides: 10. The CDR3 spells CASSGRTGREYEQYF. CDR3 sequence (DNA): TGTGCCAGCAGCGGACGGACAGGGCGTGAGTACGAGCAGTACTTC.

This clonotype was counted a few times. CDR3 sequence: CASSLVIGAGASQETQYF. The CDR3 coding sequence is TGCGCCAGCAGCTTGGTAATAGGAGCGGGAGCAAGTCAAGAGACCCAGTACTTC. The chain joins TRBV5-1 to TRBJ2-5; 8 bases map to TRBD2. The CDR3 extends over 18 amino acids. Germline values: CDR1 SGHRS, CDR2 YFSETQ. V lost 0 bases and J lost 2; bases outside the gene matches: 12.

The chain uses TRBV7-2 and TRBJ2-5; a possible D gene is TRBD2 (5 bases). The V gene lost 4 bases and the J gene lost 2 bases, with 8 bases spanning the gap. Per the germline V gene, CDR1 is SGHTA and CDR2 is FQGNSA. The CDR3 length is 13 residues. The CDR3: CASSSREQETQYF. The CDR3 nucleotides are TGTGCCAGCAGCTCCCGGGAACAAGAGACCCAGTACTTC.

This clonotype showed up many times. The chain is built from TRBV20-1 and TRBJ2-4; 7 nucleotides align to TRBD2. Germline trimming cut 6 bases from V and 3 bases from J; bases unmatched to any gene: 11. CDR3 length: 15 residues. Germline V CDR1 and CDR2: DFQATT, SNEGSKA (reference sequence). CDR3 sequence (DNA): TGCAGTGCCCCAACTAGATTAGCGGGCAAAAACATTCAGTACTTC. Translating it yields CSAPTRLAGKNIQYF.

This clonotype was counted only a few times. V usage is TRBV6-1 and J usage is TRBJ1-3; a weak D match, TRBD1 (5 bases). In germline, CDR1 is MNHNS, CDR2 SASEGT. V lost 6 bases, J lost 8 bases, and 14 bases lay in between. This CDR3 is built from 13 residues. The CDR3 bases are TGTGCCAGCAGGTGGGAGGGGATCTACACCATATATTTT. Encoded protein: CASRWEGIYTIYF.

There are many counts of this clonotype. The V call is TRBV5-1, the J call TRBJ2-1, with 7 bases aligning to TRBD1. V dropped 3 bases and J dropped 0; count of bases not matched to a gene: 3. The CDR3 length is 15 residues. Germline CDR1 and CDR2: SGHRS and YFSETQ. CDR3 protein: CASSSGQASYNEQFF. As DNA, the CDR3 is TGCGCCAGCAGCTCAGGACAGGCCTCCTACAATGAGCAGTTCTTC.

This clonotype showed up many times. A junction end diverges from the germline sequence, so it may reflect a read error. The chain uses TRBV9 and TRBJ2-3; 7 bases match TRBD2. CDR3 size: 13 residues. Germline-derived CDR1 and CDR2 are SGDLS and YYNGEE. Written as DNA, the CDR3 is TGCGCCAGCAGCGTGGGAGGGACAGATACGCAGTATTTT. The encoded protein is CASSVGGTDTQYF.

There are many counts of this clonotype. This chain connects TRBV20-1 to TRBJ2-3; 8 bases are shared with TRBD2. The CDR3 spans 15 residues. Looked up from germline, CDR1 is DFQATT and CDR2 is SNEGSKA (reference sequence). Trimming cost V 5 bases and J 5 bases; bases outside gene matches: 12. The DNA of the CDR3 is TGCAGTGCTGGGGGACTAGGGGGGGGCGGAGATACGCAGTATTTT. Its translation is CSAGGLGGGGDTQYF.

The chain combines TRBV7-2 with TRBJ2-7; no clear D gene. Germline loops: CDR1 SGHTA, CDR2 FQGNSA. This CDR3 comprises 16 residues. Trimming shortened V by 0 bases and J by 1 base, and 13 bases separated the two germline ends. CDR3 coding DNA: TGTGCCAGCAGCTTAGCGCGATCCAAGACTTCCTACGAGCAGTACTTC. It codes for CASSLARSKTSYEQYF.

The chain has TRBV4-3 and TRBJ2-1; D gene uncertain. The V gene lost 0 bases and the J gene lost 5 bases, with 20 bases spanning the gap. Germline V lookup: CDR1 LGHNA, CDR2 YSLEER. There are 18 residues in the CDR3. The DNA of the CDR3 is TGCGCCAGCAGCCAAGAGGCCCCGGCGGCCATTACGAACAATGAGCAGTTCTTC. Its protein product is CASSQEAPAAITNNEQFF.

There are a few counts of this clonotype. The chain's CDR3 is CSAELARDRAYEQYF. In DNA form, the CDR3 reads TGCAGTGCTGAACTCGCGCGGGACAGGGCCTACGAGCAGTACTTC. The chain combines TRBV20-1 with TRBJ2-7; 9 bases match TRBD1. The ends lost 5 bases at V and 2 bases at J; junction bases unmatched: 10. The CDR3 extends over 15 amino acids. Germline CDR1 reads DFQATT; CDR2 reads SNEGSKA (reference sequence).

Only a few counts were recorded for this clonotype. This chain uses TRBV6-1 with TRBJ2-2, with D hard to call. The V and J ends lost 6 bases and 4 bases respectively, with 12 bases between them. Germline V gene lookup returns CDR1 MNHNS and CDR2 SASEGT. This CDR3 region has 14 residues. CDR3 region: CASRIMGSTGELFF. The CDR3 nucleotides read TGTGCCAGCAGGATTATGGGTAGCACCGGGGAGCTGTTTTTT.

The sample holds a few counts of this clonotype. The rearrangement links TRBV7-2 to TRBJ2-3; 7 bases map to TRBD2. The germline V gene has CDR1 SGHTA and CDR2 FQGNSA. The CDR3 totals 15 residues. V shed 1 base and J 5 bases; nucleotides not matched to a gene: 6. The CDR3 reads CASSLVAGAGDTQYF. The CDR3 DNA follows: TGTGCCAGCAGCTTAGTTGCGGGAGCCGGAGATACGCAGTATTTT.

CDR3: CASSQDILKTEAFF. CDR3 DNA sequence: TGTGCCAGCAGCCAAGACATATTAAAAACTGAAGCTTTCTTT. The rearrangement joins TRBV14 to TRBJ1-1, with D unresolved. The CDR3 totals 14 residues. V lost 0 bases to trimming and J lost 5 bases, with 10 bases between them. Germline values: CDR1 SGHDN, CDR2 FVKESK.

This clonotype was seen at least ten times. The chain employs TRBV19 and TRBJ2-1, with 9 nucleotides matching TRBD1. Germline V gene data show CDR1 as LNHDA and CDR2 as SQIVND (reference sequence). The CDR3 is 14 amino acids. V shed 5 bases and J 7 bases; nucleotides not matched to a gene: 6. The CDR3: CASSSGTGRNEQFF. DNA for the CDR3: TGTGCCAGTAGTTCAGGGACAGGGCGGAATGAGCAGTTCTTC.

The V gene is TRBV11-3, the J gene TRBJ2-3; D possibly corresponds to TRBD1 (6 bases). Germline CDR1 SGHNT, CDR2 YENEEA. Trimming took off 2 bases at V and 6 bases at J, with 18 bases between the two ends. The CDR3 spans 16 residues. CDR3 bases: TGTGCCAGCAGCTTATTCGAGGACAGTAGAAGGGATACGCAGTATTTT. Protein product: CASSLFEDSRRDTQYF.

This sequence joins TRBV19 and TRBJ2-7, with 10 bases aligning to TRBD2. Germline V lookup: CDR1 LNHDA, CDR2 SQIVND (reference sequence). The length of the CDR3 is 12 residues. CDR3 in amino acids: CAAGGGSYEQYF. For the CDR3, the DNA is TGTGCAGCGGGAGGGGGCTCCTACGAGCAGTACTTC.

The gene calls are TRBV3-1 and TRBJ2-6; D ambiguous. There are 15 residues in the CDR3. Deletions cut 4 bases from V and 5 bases from J, with 12 bases between. Germline V gene data show CDR1 as LGHDT and CDR2 as YNNKEL (reference sequence). The CDR3 sequence is CASSPADTRANVLTF. CDR3 DNA: TGTGCCAGCAGCCCGGCTGATACACGGGCCAACGTCCTGACTTTC. Full variable domain (remainder filled in from reference TRBV3-1 and TRBJ2-6): DTAVSQTPKYLVTQMGNDKSIKCEQNLGHDTMYWYKQDSKKFLKIMFSYNNKELIINETVPNRFSPKSPDKAHLNLHINSLELGDSAVYFCASSPADTRANVLTFGAGSRLTVL.

This clonotype was seen only a few times. DNA of the CDR3: TGTGCCAGCAGCCAGGGACAGTATGGCTACACCTTC. It codes for CASSQGQYGYTF. This chain connects TRBV5-4 to TRBJ1-2; 7 positions match TRBD1. The V and J ends lost 4 bases and 5 bases, in that order; junction bases with no gene match: 2. Germline V gene data show CDR1 as SGHNT and CDR2 as YYREEE (reference sequence). CDR3 length: 12 amino acids. Based on the CDR3 plus reference TRBV5-4 and TRBJ1-2, the full variable domain is ETGVTQSPTHLIKTRGQQVTLRCSSQSGHNTVSWYQQALGQGPQFIFQYYREEENGRGNFPPRFSGLQFPNYSSELNVNALELDDSALYLCASSQGQYGYTFGSGTRLTVV.

This clonotype was observed at least ten times. CDR3 sequence: CASSSGLAGDYEQYF. The CDR3 nucleotides read TGTGCCAGCAGCTCTGGACTAGCGGGAGACTACGAGCAGTACTTC. This rearrangement joins TRBV7-2 to TRBJ2-7, with 13 bases that match TRBD2. The CDR3 is 15 residues long. The J segment lost 3 bases and the V segment lost 4 bases, leaving 3 bases of the junction unmatched. Germline CDR1 SGHTA, CDR2 FQGNSA.

This clonotype was observed a handful of times. The chain carries TRBV6-1 and TRBJ2-2; tentatively, D is TRBD1 (5 bases). The CDR3 length is 13 residues. CDR1 and CDR2 (germline): MNHNS, SASEGT. V lost 10 bases to trimming and J lost 7 bases, with 16 bases between them. The CDR3, as DNA: TGTGCCACCGTCTTCGGGCAGGGCGGGGAGCTGTTTTTT. Its translation is CATVFGQGGELFF.

This clonotype was seen ten or more times. The chain employs TRBV23-1 and TRBJ2-2; TRBD2 might be the D (5 bases). TRBV23-1 is an ORF, with its function uncertain. V was cut by 4 bases and J by 1 base, with 13 bases left in between. The CDR3 is 16 amino acids. The CDR3 here is CASSLREPMNTGELFF. The CDR3 DNA is TGCGCCAGCAGTCTACGGGAACCGATGAACACCGGGGAGCTGTTTTTT.

This chain joins TRBV6-1 and TRBJ2-1; the D gene could be TRBD1 or TRBD2 (5 bases each). The CDR3 has 14 residues. CDR1 is MNHNS, CDR2 SASEGT, per germline. Trimming removed 8 bases from V and 6 bases from J, with 17 bases in between. The CDR3 sequence is CASYRPLGGNEQFF. CDR3 DNA: TGTGCCAGCTATCGCCCTCTTGGGGGCAATGAGCAGTTCTTC.

The sample holds a few counts of this clonotype. The CDR3 sequence: CASSLATSGGRQFF. The DNA for the CDR3 is TGTGCCAGCAGCTTAGCGACTAGCGGGGGTAGGCAGTTCTTC. This chain joins TRBV7-9 and TRBJ2-1; 12 nucleotides match TRBD2. The germline CDR1 and CDR2 sequences are SEHNR and FQNEAQ (reference sequence). Losses at the gene ends were 0 bases for V and 12 bases for J; bases not matched to a gene: 3. This CDR3 has 14 residues.

The chain links TRBV20-1 to TRBJ2-2; 15 bases line up with TRBD2. This CDR3 has 16 residues. Trimming at V came to 5 bases and at J to 5 bases, leaving 6 bases not matched to a gene. Germline V lookup: CDR1 DFQATT, CDR2 SNEGSKA (reference sequence). In nucleotides, the CDR3 is TGCAGTGCTCCGGGACTAGCGGGAGGCGGGACCGGGGAGCTGTTTTTT. This gives the protein CSAPGLAGGGTGELFF.